This entry lists 21 T cell receptor beta chains sequenced from one sample in a study of OX40 agonist ivuxolimab in advanced cancers. Method: immunoSEQ multiplex PCR; TCRdb's copy keeps in-frame clones and lacks some. The sample has 40,000 to 60,000 clones, around 84% seen once. Sequencing was performed on CD4+ or CD8+ T cells sorted from blood, taken in a trial of the OX40 agonist ivuxolimab. The receptors here all came from an adult with an advanced solid tumor such as melanoma, head and neck, liver or kidney cancer.

The V and J genes are TRBV6-5 and TRBJ2-5; 7 positions match TRBD2. V lost 7 bases to trimming and J lost 4 bases; unmatched junction nucleotides: 9. CDR3 length: 14 amino acids. Germline CDR1 reads MNHEY; CDR2 reads SVGAGI. The CDR3 DNA reads as TGTGCCAGCACCGGATTGGGGGGGTCAGAGACCCAGTACTTC. It is translated as CASTGLGGSETQYF.

V and J are TRBV29-1 and TRBJ1-5; D unclear. The V end lost 5 bases, the J end lost 7 bases, and 18 bases lay between the germline ends. The CDR3 has 14 residues. From germline, CDR1 is SQVTM and CDR2 ANQGSEA. The CDR3 here is CSVSSVQGRQPQHF. The DNA for the CDR3 is TGCAGCGTTAGCTCCGTGCAAGGAAGGCAGCCCCAGCATTTT. The variable domain in full, completed from reference TRBV29-1 and TRBJ1-5, reads SAVISQKPSRDICQRGTSLTIQCQVDSQVTMMFWYRQQPGQSLTLIATANQGSEATYESGFVIDKFPISRPNLTFSTLTVSNMSPEDSSIYLCSVSSVQGRQPQHFGDGTRLSIL.

The chain uses TRBV7-9 and TRBJ2-1; D is possibly TRBD2 (6 bases). Germline CDR1 SEHNR, CDR2 FQNEAQ (reference sequence). This CDR3 contains 13 residues. Trimming took 3 bases from V and 6 from J, leaving 9 bases between them. The CDR3 sequence is CASSLGGRNEQFF. The CDR3 nucleotides are TGTGCCAGCAGCTTGGGAGGCCGCAATGAGCAGTTCTTC. The entire variable domain, with the rest obtained from reference TRBV7-9 and TRBJ2-1, is as follows: DTGVSQNPRHKITKRGQNVTFRCDPISEHNRLYWYRQTLGQGPEFLTYFQNEAQLEKSRLLSDRFSAERPKGSFSTLEIQRTEQGDSAMYLCASSLGGRNEQFFGPGTRLTVL.

The chain recombines TRBV7-9 with TRBJ2-7; unclear D gene. Germline values: CDR1 SEHNR, CDR2 FQNEAQ (reference sequence). This CDR3 is built from 12 residues. V lost 1 base to trimming and J lost 4 bases, with 5 bases between them. The CDR3 here is CASSLVLYEQYF. The CDR3 DNA reads TGTGCCAGCAGCTTAGTTTTGTACGAGCAGTACTTC. Based on the CDR3 plus reference TRBV7-9 and TRBJ2-7, the full variable domain is DTGVSQNPRHKITKRGQNVTFRCDPISEHNRLYWYRQTLGQGPEFLTYFQNEAQLEKSRLLSDRFSAERPKGSFSTLEIQRTEQGDSAMYLCASSLVLYEQYFGPGTRLTVT.

This clone was counted once. This rearrangement joins TRBV19 to TRBJ2-3; 8 positions agree with TRBD2. The CDR3 is made up of 15 amino acids. Germline lookup yields CDR1 LNHDA and CDR2 SQIVND (reference sequence). V shed 3 bases, J shed 5 bases, and the junction held 7 bases outside the gene matches. In nucleotides, the CDR3 is TGTGCCAGTAGTATCGGACTAGCCGGAGGAGATACGCAGTATTTT. Its translation: CASSIGLAGGDTQYF.

The gene calls are TRBV27 and TRBJ2-3; the match to TRBD2 covers 8 bases. The CDR3 spans 14 residues. Germline loops: CDR1 MNHEY, CDR2 SMNVEV (reference sequence). V lost 10 bases to trimming and J lost 0 bases; unmatched junction nucleotides: 6. CDR3 in amino acids: CATRSGTSTDTQYF. The CDR3 DNA reads as TGTGCCACTCGTAGCGGGACAAGCACAGATACGCAGTATTTT.

The chain uses TRBV25-1 and TRBJ2-3, with a possible D match to TRBD1 (6 bases). The CDR3 covers 14 residues. Germline CDR1 MGHDK, CDR2 SYGVNS. Trimming left V 5 bases short and J 4 bases short, with 13 bases between. The CDR3 DNA is TGTGCCAGCAGTTCAGTGTCAGGGGCAGATACGCAGTATTTT. Translation: CASSSVSGADTQYF.

The rearrangement uses TRBV14 and TRBJ2-7; D call uncertain. The CDR3 is 14 residues long. Germline V lookup: CDR1 SGHDN, CDR2 FVKESK. The V and J ends lost 1 base and 2 bases respectively, with 9 bases between them. CDR3 nucleotide sequence: TGTGCCAGCAGCCAAGTGGCAGGACCCTACGAGCAGTACTTC. Amino acids: CASSQVAGPYEQYF.

This chain uses TRBV27 with TRBJ1-5, with 7 bases lining up with TRBD1. Germline V CDR1 and CDR2: MNHEY, SMNVEV (reference sequence). The CDR3 spans 16 residues. V lost 7 bases and J lost 3; bases outside the gene matches: 12. CDR3 sequence (DNA): TGTGCCAGCAAAGAAGGGGGCGCATACCACAATCAGCCCCAGCATTTT. It codes for CASKEGGAYHNQPQHF.

The chain employs TRBV11-2 and TRBJ2-3; no clear D. The V and J ends lost 0 bases and 1 base respectively, with 2 bases between them. CDR1 and CDR2 from the germline V gene are SGHAT and FQNNGV. This CDR3 region has 13 residues. CDR3 loop: CASSLERTDTQYF. The DNA of the CDR3 is TGTGCCAGCAGCTTAGAACGCACAGATACGCAGTATTTT.

V gene TRBV18 combines with J gene TRBJ2-3, with 13 positions matching TRBD2. This CDR3 has 16 residues. V dropped 3 bases and J dropped 4; count of bases not matched to a gene: 4. Germline assignment: CDR1 KGHSH and CDR2 LQKENI. The DNA for the CDR3 is TGTGCCAGCTCACCCACGGGACTAGCGGGGTCAGATACGCAGTATTTT. Its translation is CASSPTGLAGSDTQYF.

This chain connects TRBV2 to TRBJ1-4; D uncertain. Germline-derived CDR1 and CDR2 are SNHLY and FYNNEI. The CDR3 has 11 residues. V was trimmed by 5 bases and J by 8 bases, leaving 6 bases between them. DNA of the CDR3: TGTGCCAGCAGTTGGGAAGAAAAACTGTTTTTT. It encodes CASSWEEKLFF.

The J gene is TRBJ1-5, the V gene TRBV7-2; the D is unclear. CDR1 and CDR2 (germline): SGHTA, FQGNSA. The CDR3 is made up of 16 amino acids. V dropped 2 bases and J dropped 0 bases, with 11 bases sitting between them. CDR3: CASSLRADHSNQPQHF. DNA for the CDR3: TGTGCCAGCAGCTTAAGGGCAGATCATAGCAATCAGCCCCAGCATTTT.

This clone was found once. The chain joins TRBV29-1 to TRBJ2-7; 11 bases fit TRBD1. CDR3 length: 12 residues. The J segment lost 5 bases and the V segment lost 7 bases, leaving 4 bases of the junction unmatched. Germline V CDR1 and CDR2: SQVTM, ANQGSEA. The chain's CDR3 is CSGGQGADEQYF. The CDR3 coding sequence is TGCAGCGGTGGACAGGGGGCGGACGAGCAGTACTTC.

This clone was seen a handful of times. This rearrangement joins TRBV4-1 to TRBJ1-2, with D uncertain. Between the trimmed V and J ends, which lost 1 base and 8 bases, there was a span of 11 bases. This CDR3 is built from 13 residues. Germline CDR1 and CDR2: MGHRA and YSYEKL. The CDR3 loop is CASSQARWGGYTF. In DNA form, the CDR3 reads TGCGCCAGCAGCCAAGCGAGATGGGGAGGCTACACCTTC.

This rearrangement joins TRBV10-3 to TRBJ2-7, with a possible D match to TRBD2 (5 bases). This CDR3 has 12 residues. Trimming cost V 8 bases and J 2 bases, with 10 bases left between them. CDR1 and CDR2 (germline): ENHRY, SYGVKD. CDR3 region: CAIAGGPYEQYF. CDR3 in DNA: TGTGCCATCGCAGGCGGGCCCTACGAGCAGTACTTC.

This chain connects TRBV14 to TRBJ2-7; a possible D gene is TRBD2 (5 bases). The CDR3 contains 13 residues. Germline-derived CDR1 and CDR2 are SGHDN and FVKESK. V lost 1 base, J lost 7 bases, and 11 bases lay in between. CDR3 in amino acids: CASSQAGTGEQYF. CDR3 bases: TGTGCCAGCAGCCAAGCTGGCACGGGGGAGCAGTACTTC.

The V and J genes are TRBV27 and TRBJ1-6, with a weak D call TRBD1 (5 bases). Deletions cut 3 bases from V and 7 bases from J, with 10 bases between. Germline V gives CDR1 MNHEY, CDR2 SMNVEV (reference sequence). The CDR3 sequence is 14 residues long. The CDR3 loop is CASSFGDGNSPLHF. In nucleotides, the CDR3 is TGTGCCAGCAGTTTCGGGGACGGGAATTCACCCCTCCACTTT.

This clone was observed a few times. CDR3 in amino acids: CASSVEAQNTGELFF. The CDR3, as DNA: TGTGCCAGCAGCGTTGAAGCACAGAACACCGGGGAGCTGTTTTTT. The chain recombines TRBV9 with TRBJ2-2; D is unclear. The germline V and J ends were trimmed by 2 bases and 1 base, with 9 bases remaining between them. CDR1 and CDR2 from the germline V gene are SGDLS and YYNGEE. This CDR3 is built from 15 residues.

This clone was counted a single time. The V and J genes are TRBV5-4 and TRBJ1-3; D gene unclear. This CDR3 has 16 amino acids. Looked up from germline, CDR1 is SGHNT and CDR2 is YYREEE (reference sequence). V lost 0 bases and J lost 0, with 10 bases in between. CDR3 loop: CASSLDPGSSGNTIYF. As DNA, the CDR3 is TGTGCCAGCAGCTTGGACCCGGGGAGCTCTGGAAACACCATATATTTT.

This chain uses TRBV11-2 with TRBJ1-2; D perhaps matches TRBD1 (5 bases). The CDR3 totals 15 residues. V was clipped by 2 bases and J by 4 bases, with 14 bases between them. Germline values: CDR1 SGHAT, CDR2 FQNNGV. This CDR3 reads CASSLSLRDSYGYTF. The CDR3 DNA is TGTGCCAGCAGCTTAAGTCTTCGCGACAGCTATGGCTACACCTTC.